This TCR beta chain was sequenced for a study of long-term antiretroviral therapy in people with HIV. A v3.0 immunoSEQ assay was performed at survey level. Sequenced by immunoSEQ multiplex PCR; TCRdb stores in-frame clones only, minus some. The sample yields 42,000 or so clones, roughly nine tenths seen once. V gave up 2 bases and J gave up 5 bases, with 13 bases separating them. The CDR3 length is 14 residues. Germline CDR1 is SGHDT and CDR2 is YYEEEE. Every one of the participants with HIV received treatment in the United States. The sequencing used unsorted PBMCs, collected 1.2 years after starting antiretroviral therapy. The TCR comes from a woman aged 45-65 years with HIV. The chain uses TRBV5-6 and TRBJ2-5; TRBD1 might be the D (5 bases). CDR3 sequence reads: CASSFWTTSETQYF. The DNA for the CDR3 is TGTGCCAGCAGCTTTTGGACAACATCGGAGACCCAGTACTTC.